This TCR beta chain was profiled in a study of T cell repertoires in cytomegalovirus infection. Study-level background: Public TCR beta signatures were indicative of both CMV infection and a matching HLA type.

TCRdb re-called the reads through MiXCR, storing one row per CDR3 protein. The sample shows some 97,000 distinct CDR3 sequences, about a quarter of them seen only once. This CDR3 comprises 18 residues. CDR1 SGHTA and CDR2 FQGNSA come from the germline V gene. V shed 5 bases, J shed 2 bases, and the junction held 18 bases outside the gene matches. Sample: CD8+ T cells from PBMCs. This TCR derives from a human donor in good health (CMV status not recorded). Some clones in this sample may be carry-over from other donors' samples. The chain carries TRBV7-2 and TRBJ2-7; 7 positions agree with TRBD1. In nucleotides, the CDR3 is TGTGCCAGCAGCCTAGACCGGGACAGCAATTGGGTGACCTACGAGCAGTACTTC. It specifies CASSLDRDSNWVTYEQYF.